This TCR beta chain was observed in a study of graft-versus-host responses after intestinal transplantation (dated by TCRdb to about 2021). For context, the study as a whole: The transplants that recipients received were multivisceral, liver-intestinal, or isolated intestinal. Every recipient was given anti-thymocyte globulin induction, then maintenance tacrolimus and steroids for approximately 3 years. After intestinal transplantation, graft-versus-host and host-versus-graft alloreactive T cell clones in the graft, circulation and bone marrow were tracked using bulk TCR-beta CDR3 sequencing. Alloreactive clones were identified by sequencing pre-transplant mixed lymphocyte reaction products and comparing them with unstimulated pre-transplant donor and recipient T cells. Of the roughly 25 intestinal transplant recipients enrolled in the cohort, one of whom was a retransplant, 3 patients without pretransplant specimens were excluded. Donor T cell macrochimerism was defined as a peak of at least 4% donor T cells among recipient peripheral blood mononuclear cells. Rather than going through the commercial service, samples from three later patients were sequenced in-house on an Illumina MiSeq and processed with MiXCR. What the research found in general, with its limitations: GvH clones were detected in recipient bone marrow, and some of these GvH clones were observed earlier in ileal mucosa or blood, consistent with an intestinal mucosal origin. Early after transplant, peak levels of circulating GvH clones were associated with declines in HvG clones. In the allografts of patients with donor T cell macrochimerism, GvH to HvG T cell clonal ratios were high. The relatively low number and heterogeneity of intestinal transplant patients limited the conclusions.

As encoded in the germline V gene, CDR1 is MRHNA while CDR2 is SNTAGT. After removal of 6 bases from V and 0 bases from J, the junction retains 4 bases not matched to a gene. The CDR3, cysteine through phenylalanine, is 15 amino acids long. Of all the DNA, just the CDR3 is kept, 45 bases in frame from base 1. In the first month after transplant, blood samples were collected up to 4 times, and after that at least monthly when available. Comment on this clone: Its antigen is not yet known. Base qualities are missing; no much larger clone stands one base away.

The library was generated by the immunoSEQ multiplex PCR assay. Adaptive Biotechnologies carried out high-throughput TCR-beta CDR3 sequencing of genomic DNA for most patients. Per the source publication's procedure: Adaptive's ImmunoSEQ software was the source of the TCR sequencing data for over 15 patients, while a few other patients were processed with MiXCR and VDJtools. CDR3 nucleotide sequences shared by donor and recipient were removed because the origin of these sequences could not be assigned. To count as alloreactive, a clone needed at least 2-fold expansion over unstimulated cells and a minimum CFSE-low frequency of 0.002% (template counts) or 0.001% (read counts). Clones were considered mappable if detected in sequenced pre-transplant spleen, lymph node, or MLR CFSE-low populations of the donor or recipient. The cumulative frequency of alloreactive clones was calculated as a percentage of all sequences, weighted by copy number. TCRdb mirrors the immuneACCESS table, restricted to in-frame sequences. Some clones are absent from its copies; in checked studies, under half trace to an unresolved V gene, and the reason for the others is unknown. That table supplies the V and J calls and clone size; D and trimming were determined from the DNA. The sample yields tens of thousands of clones; about 85% were counted once. The ten largest account for approximately 10% of the sample.

Recombination linked TRBV6-4 to TRBJ1-3; 8 bases in the junction line up with TRBD1. This TCR came from a human patient who received an intestinal transplant, so some T cells may come from the graft donor. The sample consisted of PBMCs, taken around 460 days after intestinal transplantation. The nucleotide sequence reads as follows: TGTGCCAGCAGCCCGACAGGGGTCTCTGGAAACACCATATATTTT. This yields the protein CASSPTGVSGNTIYF.